This T cell receptor (beta chain) originates from a study of OX40 agonist ivuxolimab in advanced cancers. Study information: The patients got ivuxolimab, which is an agonistic anti-OX40 (CD134) antibody. The study, taken as a whole, reports: Clonal expansion in partial responders at 0.1-3.0 mg/kg ranked among the lowest. At 0.1 to 3.0 mg/kg and by week 6, clonal expansion occurred in CD4+ and CD8+ blood T cells.

On this clone itself: Its antigen is as yet unknown.

The length of the CDR3 is 13 residues. Trimming took 5 bases from V and 8 from J, leaving 15 bases between them. Germline V gives CDR1 SGHTA, CDR2 FQGTGA. Only in-frame clones appear in the TCRdb table, and some are missing; sequencing was by immunoSEQ multiplex PCR. Of approximately 90,000 clones detected, roughly 91% appear once; the ten largest clones hold 2.6%. This specimen was CD4+ or CD8+ T cells sorted from blood, taken in a trial of the OX40 agonist ivuxolimab. The chain joins TRBV7-3 to TRBJ1-2, with D hard to call. This sequence was found in an adult with an advanced solid tumor such as melanoma, head and neck, liver or kidney cancer. This chain's CDR3 is CASSPGPSQGYTF. The CDR3 bases are TGTGCCAGCAGCCCCGGCCCTTCCCAGGGCTACACCTTC.